This T cell receptor beta chain was identified in a study of shared clonotypes between healthy human individuals (dated by TCRdb to about 2020). With regard to the full study: A couple of women and a few men aged 18 to 49 years were included in the cohort. To increase sequencing depth and limit assay-specific biases, TCR repertoire library preparation and sequencing were carried out by different laboratories using diverse techniques. Leukapheresis yielded between about 0.85 and 10 billion PBMCs per donor. To estimate repertoire size and how much clonotypes are shared between individuals, the study performed deep sequencing of blood TCR repertoires from about five healthy adults. For each donor, three plates each were used for CD4 naive and CD4 memory, two plates were used for CD8 naive, and one plate was used for CD8 memory.

The donors were healthy, HIV-negative adults who had no recently reported acute infections or vaccinations. Every donor was a Caucasian adult residing in Nashville, Tennessee, USA. CD8 memory samples consisted of magnetically selected CD45RO+ cells combined with CCR7-negative CD45RA+ effector memory (TemRA) cells. Blood was obtained by leukapheresis, after which PBMCs were separated by Ficoll-Histopaque density gradient centrifugation and cryopreserved in liquid nitrogen vapor phase. Purity and quantity of every magnetically sorted T cell population were checked by analytical flow cytometry. Genomic DNA was isolated from every sorted fraction and measured by UV absorbance on a Nanodrop 2000c. Of note for this clone: Its antigen has not been determined. Within one base of it there is no much larger clone, and no base qualities were kept.

Findings and caveats that apply to the study as a whole: Across a few donors, 4.5% to 6.5% of naive CD4, roughly 3.5% of naive CD8, roughly 2.2% of memory CD4, and approximately 0.4% of memory CD8 clonotypes were shared. Rarefaction of sorted-subset datasets indicated incomplete sequencing despite the large sequencing depth. Sampling was restricted to blood, and TCR repertoires in tissues likely differ from the TCR repertoires found in blood. Pairwise subsampling led to the expectation that sequencing depth would affect the degree of clonotype sharing among donors. The small number of donors limited the genetic and exposure-history diversity represented. Naive subsets generally had larger estimated clonotype richness than memory subsets did. Clonotypes shared by all four sorted-subset donors showed higher generation probabilities than non-shared clonotypes.

Using the deep immunoSEQ assay, multiplex PCR amplified TCR CDR3 regions from genomic DNA. Extracted genomic DNA from each cell subset was distributed evenly across all wells of several immunoSEQ 96-well plates, and each plate was treated as a replicate. For sorted subsets, each replicate PCR was loaded with roughly 190 ng genomic DNA, equivalent to approximately 33,000 T cell genomes. Purified libraries were measured with a Qubit 3.0 fluorometer, size-checked on a Bioanalyzer 2100, and measured again with the KAPA Library Quantification kit. Every immunoSEQ 96-well plate was sequenced on a separate single-read 150-cycle Illumina NextSeq 550 flow cell. The study's processing was this. Because only junctional sequences without quality scores were contained in the immunoSEQ output, filtering matching that applied to full-length reads could not be performed. To assign V/J genes and CDR3, sequences were annotated against IMGT germline references using PyIR, a Python wrapper for IgBLAST v1.9. Reads were filtered out if the reads had weak V/J assignments (E-value above 1e-6), no CDR3, stop codons, out-of-frame junctions, or ambiguous translated residues. V3J clonotypes were defined as sequences sharing an identical inferred V gene, J gene, and CDR3 amino acid sequence. The percentage overlap between two repertoires was calculated by dividing the number of shared unique clonotypes by the size of the smaller repertoire. Repertoire richness was assessed with RTK rarefaction, the Chao1 estimator, and Recon v2.1 estimates of unobserved clonotypes. Generation probabilities for all TCRbeta clonotypes obtained by the gDNA method from several donors were computed using OLGA. The immuneACCESS repertoire file appears here via TCRdb, limited to in-frame rearrangements. These files lack a portion of the clones; in checked studies, under half of the deficit traces to unresolved V genes, and the cause of the others is not known. V and J calls and clone size are as listed in that table; D and trimming were resolved from the DNA. A total of approximately 100,000 clones appear in this sample, about 63% of them only once. In total, the top ten clones hold 24% of the sample.

Trimming at the junction amounts to 0 bases on V and 2 bases on J, and the germline ends lie 16 bases apart. The germline V gene provides CDR1 SGHDN and CDR2 FVKESK. Reading from cysteine to phenylalanine, the CDR3 counts 17 amino acids. Here the CDR3 DNA is all that survives: 51 bases in frame from base 1. This clonotype was obtained from a woman younger than 45 in good health. Recombination linked TRBV14 to TRBJ1-2; matching of 6 bases hints at TRBD1 as the D gene. The sample consisted of memory CD8+ T cells sorted from blood. The cell subset or site label on this specimen signifies: CD45RO+ cells pooled with CCR7-negative TemRA cells. The CDR3 reads as follows: CASSQEGQSYPNYGYTF. The nucleotide sequence is given as TGTGCCAGCAGCCAAGAAGGACAGTCTTATCCAAACTATGGCTACACCTTC.